The clone carrying this T cell receptor (beta chain) was counted at least ten times. Its specificity is not known. TCRdb analysed the multiplex PCR reads with MiXCR anew, one entry per CDR3 protein. The sample shows 150,000 to 200,000 distinct CDR3 sequences, around 35% of them seen only once. Axillary draining lymph nodes of breast cancer patients supplied the node samples. Trimming cost V 1 base and J 8 bases, with 23 bases left between them. The CDR3 extends over 17 amino acids. CDR1 and CDR2 from the germline V gene are SGHDN and FVKESK. This sample stems from a study of breast tumors, draining lymph nodes, adjacent tissues. Findings and caveats of the study: Tumor repertoires ranked between lymph nodes and nontumor tissue in diversity, with V and J gene preferences.

The sequencing sample was made of axillary lymph node tissue. The TCR originated in a female donor with breast cancer. Some clones in this sample may be carry-over from other donors' samples. The chain carries TRBV14 and TRBJ1-2; no clear D. The CDR3 DNA reads as TGTGCCAGCAGCCAAGGTTACAGTAGGCTGACCCAAGGAGGCTACACCTTC. Translation: CASSQGYSRLTQGGYTF.